These T cell receptor beta chains were read from a single sample in a study of blood T cell repertoires in COVID-19. Libraries were prepared by immunoSEQ multiplex PCR; TCRdb keeps only in-frame clonotypes and omits some of them. The top ten hold roughly two fifths of the sample, which has 60,000 to 85,000 clones, approximately 80% seen once. The specimen was peripheral blood. These receptors all come from an elderly man with acute or convalescent COVID-19. The CDR3 runs from the conserved cysteine through the conserved F or W. Each record gives: D gene, J gene, V gene, clone size, CDR3 DNA, CDR3 protein. A D gene is named only where the DNA matches it firmly. Clone size is stated in some rows and not others, as once, few, many or a class when expanded.

NA	TRBJ1-1	TRBV9	NA	TGTGCCAGCAGCTTACAGACGAAAAGTGAAGCTTTCTTT	CASSLQTKSEAFF
NA	TRBJ1-1	TRBV2	NA	TGTGCCAGCGGAGCTGAGGGGAACACTGAAGCTTTCTTT	CASGAEGNTEAFF
TRBD1	TRBJ1-6	TRBV20-1	once	TGCAGTGCTAGTTTTACAGGGGGGTCGTGGAATTCACCCCTCCACTTT	CSASFTGGSWNSPLHF
TRBD2	TRBJ2-1	TRBV24-1	NA	TGTGCCACCAGTGATTGGGACTACAATTACAATGAGCAGTTCTTC	CATSDWDYNYNEQFF
NA	TRBJ2-3	TRBV5-6	NA	TGTGCCAGCAGCTACGCCAGGGTCTTCGGGGGGTATTTT	CASSYARVFGGYF
TRBD1	TRBJ2-1	TRBV7-2	NA	TGTGCCAGCAGCTTAGTTACCGGGACAGCCCTCTCCTACAATGAGCAGTTCTTC	CASSLVTGTALSYNEQFF
NA	TRBJ1-2	TRBV19	NA	TGTGCCAGCAAAGGAGGCCTTAACTATGGCTACACCTTC	CASKGGLNYGYTF
TRBD1	TRBJ2-7	TRBV5-1	NA	TGCGCCAGCAGCTACAGGGGGGAAAAAAGGTCCTACGAGCAGTACTTC	CASSYRGEKRSYEQYF
TRBD1	TRBJ1-5	TRBV28	NA	TGTGCCAGCATTAGAGGGACAGGGCCGAGGGGACAGCCCCAGCATTTT	CASIRGTGPRGQPQHF
NA	TRBJ1-2	TRBV10-3	NA	TGTGCCATCAGTGGACAGTACTCCTATGGCTACACCTTC	CAISGQYSYGYTF
NA	TRBJ1-2	TRBV9	NA	TGTGCCAGCAGCCTTGGGGAAGGGGTTGACTATGGCTACACCTTC	CASSLGEGVDYGYTF
NA	TRBJ2-3	TRBV7-3	NA	TGTGCCAGCAGCCCGGGTGTTACTAGCACAGATACGCAGTATTTT	CASSPGVTSTDTQYF
TRBD2	TRBJ2-7	TRBV7-2	few	TGTGCCAGCAGCTTAGCTAGCGGGAGGGATCCCTACTTC	CASSLASGRDPYF
TRBD2	TRBJ2-3	TRBV18	NA	TGTGCCAGCAGCGGGAAGGGCACAGATACGCAGTATTTT	CASSGKGTDTQYF
TRBD2	TRBJ2-3	TRBV4-2	NA	TGTGCCAGCAGCCAAGATCGAGGTAGCGGGGGGTTGGTTGCAGATACGCAGTATTTT	CASSQDRGSGGLVADTQYF
NA	TRBJ2-2	TRBV9	NA	TGTGCCAGCAGCGCCAGCCAGGGATTGCCCGGGGAGCTGTTTTTT	CASSASQGLPGELFF
NA	TRBJ2-5	TRBV5-1	NA	TGCGCCAGCGCCCCCCCGGGGACTGCTCAAGAGACCCAGTACTTC	CASAPPGTAQETQYF
NA	TRBJ2-2	TRBV7-3	NA	TGTGCCAGCAGCTTAACAGGGGAGGTGGGGGAGCTGTTTTTT	CASSLTGEVGELFF
NA	TRBJ1-4	TRBV27	NA	TGTGCCAGCAGTTCCACAGTCGTGGGAGGTGAAAAACTGTTTTTT	CASSSTVVGGEKLFF
NA	TRBJ2-6	TRBV19	NA	TGTGCCAGTAGTACGCCATTCAGGGGTCGGTCTGGGGCCAACGTCCTGACTTTC	CASSTPFRGRSGANVLTF
TRBD2	TRBJ2-7	TRBV3-1/TRBV3-2	NA	TGTGCCAGCAGCTCGCGACTAGCGGGGGCCTACGAGCAGTACTTC	CASSSRLAGAYEQYF
TRBD1	TRBJ2-2	TRBV6-2/TRBV6-3	once	TGTGCCAGCAGCCATGGACAGGGTCACACCGGGGAGCTGTTTTTT	CASSHGQGHTGELFF
TRBD2	TRBJ2-5	TRBV18	NA	TGTGCCAGCTCACCAACGGGACTAGCGGGGGAAGAGACCCAGTACTTC	CASSPTGLAGEETQYF
NA	TRBJ2-1	TRBV7-9	NA	TGTGCCAGCAGCTTAGCCGGCGGAAATGAGCAGTTCTTC	CASSLAGGNEQFF
TRBD2	TRBJ2-5	TRBV18	NA	TGTGCCAGCTCGCAGGGACTAGCGGACCAAGAGACCCAGTACTTC	CASSQGLADQETQYF
TRBD2	TRBJ2-1	TRBV14	NA	TGTGCCAGCAGCCAAGATCACTTTCTGCTAGCGGGAAACAATGAGCAGTTCTTC	CASSQDHFLLAGNNEQFF